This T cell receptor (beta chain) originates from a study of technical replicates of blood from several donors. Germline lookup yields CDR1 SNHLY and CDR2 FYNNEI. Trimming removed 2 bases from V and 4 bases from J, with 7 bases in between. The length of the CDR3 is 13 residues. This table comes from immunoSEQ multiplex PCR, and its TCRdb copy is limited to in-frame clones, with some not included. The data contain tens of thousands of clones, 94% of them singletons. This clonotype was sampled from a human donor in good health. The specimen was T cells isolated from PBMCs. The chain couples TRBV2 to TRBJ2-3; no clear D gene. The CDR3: CASSELDSDTQYF. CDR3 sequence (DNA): TGTGCCAGCAGTGAACTAGATTCAGATACGCAGTATTTT.